These 19 T cell receptor beta chains originate from one sample sequenced in a study of T-cell reconstitution after alpha-beta-depleted transplantation in children. TCRbeta library preparation incorporated unique molecular identifiers. TCRdb fed the PCR reads into MiXCR, producing one record per CDR3 protein. The table lists 200,000 to 250,000 distinct CDR3 sequences, 11% of them singletons. This sample comprised PBMCs, obtained before TCRalphabeta/CD19-depleted stem cell transplant. These receptors were obtained from a child under two years old with acute myeloid leukemia, due to receive a stem cell transplant.

The sample holds many counts of this clonotype. The chain links TRBV20-1 to TRBJ1-2; D is unresolved. The germline V gene encodes CDR1 DFQATT and CDR2 SNEGSKA (reference sequence). There are 12 residues in the CDR3. The V end lost 6 bases, the J end lost 4 bases, and 12 bases lay between the germline ends. For the CDR3, the DNA is TGCAGTGCCGACGAAAGAACCTATGGCTACACCTTC. Amino acids: CSADERTYGYTF.

This clonotype was picked up many times. The chain recombines TRBV9 with TRBJ2-7; 7 bases line up with TRBD1. CDR3 length equals 15 residues. Per germline, CDR1 SGDLS and CDR2 YYNGEE. Unmatched junction bases numbered 5, after V lost 0 bases and J lost 2 bases. CDR3 DNA sequence: TGTGCCAGCAGCGTAGAGGGTCAGGGGGCCTACGAGCAGTACTTC. Its protein is CASSVEGQGAYEQYF.

The rearrangement uses TRBV14 and TRBJ1-2, with a weak D call TRBD1 (6 bases). The germline V gene encodes CDR1 SGHDN and CDR2 FVKESK. The CDR3 sequence is 15 residues long. V shed 1 base and J shed 2 bases, with 11 bases lying between them. The CDR3 reads CASSQGQGSNYGYTF. CDR3 DNA sequence: TGTGCCAGCAGCCAAGGTCAGGGGAGCAACTATGGCTACACCTTC.

The table lists this clonotype with many counts. The V and J genes are TRBV11-2 and TRBJ2-3; D unclear. The CDR3 is made up of 15 amino acids. Trimming cost V 2 bases and J 0 bases, with 9 bases left between them. The germline V gene encodes CDR1 SGHAT and CDR2 FQNNGV. The CDR3 loop is CASSLTDTSTDTQYF. The CDR3 nucleotides read TGTGCCAGCAGCTTAACTGACACTAGCACAGATACGCAGTATTTT.

V is TRBV20-1 and J is TRBJ2-7; 11 bases map to TRBD2. The CDR3 loop spans 19 amino acids. Losses at the gene ends were 1 base for V and 0 bases for J; bases not matched to a gene: 14. The germline V gene encodes CDR1 DFQATT and CDR2 SNEGSKA (reference sequence). CDR3 sequence reads: CSARAPQGLAGGSSYEQYF. In DNA form, the CDR3 reads TGCAGTGCTAGAGCCCCACAGGGATTAGCGGGAGGGAGCTCCTACGAGCAGTACTTC.

Ten or more counts support this clonotype. This chain connects TRBV5-1 to TRBJ2-1; tentatively, D is TRBD1 or TRBD2 (6 bases each). This CDR3 region has 13 residues. The germline gives CDR1 SGHRS, CDR2 YFSETQ. The V end was cut by 6 bases, the J end by 8 bases, with 15 bases between. CDR3 bases: TGCGCCAGCAACGAACAGGGAGGCCATGAGCAGTTCTTC. Translating gives CASNEQGGHEQFF.

This clonotype was observed many times. The chain is built from TRBV29-1 and TRBJ2-7; 9 bases align to TRBD1. This CDR3 contains 15 residues. J was trimmed by 5 bases and V by 6 bases; bases with no gene match: 14. Germline V gives CDR1 SQVTM, CDR2 ANQGSEA. CDR3 loop: CSVQYRGRFLDEQYF. CDR3 nucleotides: TGCAGCGTGCAATACAGGGGGCGCTTTTTGGACGAGCAGTACTTC.

Many counts were recorded for this clonotype. This sequence joins TRBV5-1 and TRBJ2-1, with 10 bases lining up with TRBD1. The junction had 8 bases not matched to a gene; V was cut back by 3 bases and J by 8 bases. The CDR3 runs to 15 residues. From germline, CDR1 is SGHRS and CDR2 YFSETQ. The CDR3 nucleotides are TGCGCCAGCAGCTCCGGGACAGGGGCTACGTATGAGCAGTTCTTC. Amino acids: CASSSGTGATYEQFF.

The genes are TRBV10-1 and TRBJ2-3, with TRBD2 matching 12 bases. Germline CDR1 and CDR2: WNHNN and SYGVQD (reference sequence). The junction had 9 bases not matched to a gene; V was cut back by 5 bases and J by 6 bases. This CDR3 has 16 residues. The CDR3 here is CASSPGLAGLGDTQYF. CDR3 coding DNA: TGCGCCAGCAGTCCCGGACTAGCGGGGTTAGGGGATACGCAGTATTTT.

V usage is TRBV18 and J usage is TRBJ1-4; maybe TRBD1 (6 bases). V gave up 8 bases and J gave up 6 bases, with 13 bases separating them. There are 13 residues in the CDR3. From germline, CDR1 is KGHSH and CDR2 LQKENI. The CDR3 is CASAQGMDEKLFF. DNA of the CDR3: TGTGCCAGCGCGCAGGGGATGGATGAAAAACTGTTTTTT.

This clonotype was found a few times. The chain couples TRBV19 to TRBJ2-1; 8 nucleotides line up with TRBD1. Germline lookup yields CDR1 LNHDA and CDR2 SQIVND (reference sequence). The CDR3 length is 14 residues. Losses at the gene ends were 5 bases for V and 6 bases for J; bases not matched to a gene: 6. The CDR3 loop is CASSLAGGFNEQFF. CDR3 bases: TGTGCCAGTAGTCTGGCAGGGGGCTTCAATGAGCAGTTCTTC.

This clonotype was recorded many times. The gene calls are TRBV27 and TRBJ2-3; 8 nucleotides match TRBD1. This CDR3 has 13 residues. The V gene's germline CDR1 is MNHEY and CDR2 SMNVEV (reference sequence). Trimming cost V 8 bases and J 5 bases; bases outside gene matches: 6. The CDR3 DNA is TGTGCCAGCTCACGGACAGGGAAAGATACGCAGTATTTT. Protein product: CASSRTGKDTQYF.

The sample holds many counts of this clonotype. This chain links TRBV25-1 with TRBJ1-4; D is undetermined. V lost 4 bases, J lost 2 bases, and 23 bases lay in between. This CDR3 contains 19 residues. Per the germline V gene, CDR1 is MGHDK and CDR2 is SYGVNS. The CDR3 DNA follows: TGTGCCAGCAGTGTACAGAAGAAGGATGAAGGCGGGACTAATGAAAAACTGTTTTTT. It is translated as CASSVQKKDEGGTNEKLFF.

This clonotype was seen many times. The V and J genes are TRBV6-5 and TRBJ2-7, with unresolved D. The ends were cut back, 0 bases at V and 4 bases at J, with 7 bases in the middle. Looked up from germline, CDR1 is MNHEY and CDR2 is SVGAGI. The CDR3 extends over 13 amino acids. CDR3 sequence reads: CASSYSKQYEQYF. The CDR3 nucleotides read TGTGCCAGCAGTTACTCGAAACAGTACGAGCAGTACTTC.

Many counts were recorded for this clonotype. The chain employs TRBV27 and TRBJ1-5; D gene ambiguous. Trimming left V 5 bases short and J 3 bases short, with 11 bases between. The CDR3 runs 14 residues. Germline values: CDR1 MNHEY, CDR2 SMNVEV (reference sequence). The CDR3 here is CASSRDFSNQPQHF. The CDR3 nucleotides are TGTGCCAGCAGTAGGGATTTCTCCAATCAGCCCCAGCATTTT.

This sequence joins TRBV28 and TRBJ2-3, with TRBD1 identical over 12 bases. In germline, CDR1 is MDHEN, CDR2 SYDVKM. CDR3 length: 13 residues. V lost 10 bases to trimming and J lost 8 bases; unmatched junction nucleotides: 7. In DNA, the CDR3 is TGTGCCACCCGGGACAGGGGGCTGGGTACGCAGTATTTT. The encoded protein is CATRDRGLGTQYF. Complete variable domain (other parts from reference TRBV28 and TRBJ2-3): DVKVTQSSRYLVKRTGEKVFLECVQDMDHENMFWYRQDPGLGLRLIYFSYDVKMKEKGDIPEGYSVSREKKERFSLILESASTNQTSMYLCATRDRGLGTQYFGPGTRLTVL.

In its sample, this clonotype was seen many times. This chain joins TRBV7-6 and TRBJ2-7, with no clear D. Trimming cost V 5 bases and J 7 bases, with 21 bases left between them. This CDR3 comprises 15 residues. The germline CDR1 and CDR2 sequences are SGHVS and FNYEAQ. Written as DNA, the CDR3 is TGTGCCAGCAGCGAGGCGAGAGGCTACAGTGGAGAGCAGTACTTC. Protein product: CASSEARGYSGEQYF.

In its sample, this clonotype was seen many times. V usage is TRBV12-3 or TRBV12-4 and J usage is TRBJ2-2, with a possible D match to TRBD2 (5 bases). V lost 8 bases and J lost 4, with 17 bases in between. The CDR3 has 15 amino acids. CDR3 region: CASLPRTVSTGELFF. The CDR3 nucleotides read TGTGCCAGCCTTCCCAGGACTGTTAGCACCGGGGAGCTGTTTTTT.

Only a few counts were recorded for this clonotype. The rearrangement uses TRBV5-6 and TRBJ2-6; 9 positions agree with TRBD1. The CDR3 is made up of 17 amino acids. From germline, CDR1 is SGHDT and CDR2 YYEEEE. V lost 0 bases and J lost 10; bases outside the gene matches: 11. The CDR3 loop reads CASSLAKGQGLRNVLTF. The CDR3 bases are TGTGCCAGCAGCTTGGCTAAGGGACAGGGCCTAAGGAACGTCCTGACTTTC.